Listed here are 6 T cell receptor beta chains from one sample, sequenced in a study of T cells in Graves' hyperthyroidism and ophthalmopathy. TCR beta CDR3 region amplification was performed from RNA transcripts. HTBI primers drove first-round RT-PCR of the TCR CDR3. TCRdb processed the multiplex PCR reads anew with MiXCR; each CDR3 protein has one entry. The repertoire holds 380,000 or so distinct CDR3 sequences, with approximately 14% as singletons. The source material was blood. The receptor source for this set is a woman in her thirties with Graves' hyperthyroidism.

The sample holds a few counts of this clonotype. The DNA for the CDR3 is TGTGCCATCAGGGGTGGTTACGAGCAGTACTTC. Encoded protein: CAIRGGYEQYF. This chain joins TRBV10-3 and TRBJ2-7; D remains ambiguous. Trimming removed 6 bases at V and 4 bases at J, with 7 bases between. Germline V gene sequence: CDR1 ENHRY, CDR2 SYGVKD. The CDR3 has 11 amino acids.

Details on this clonotype: One end of the junction is discordant with germline, which a read error may explain. The rearrangement uses TRBV19 and TRBJ1-1, with a weak D call TRBD1 (5 bases). This CDR3 comprises 11 residues. CDR1 and CDR2 (germline): LNHDA, SQIVND (reference sequence). The CDR3 DNA reads TGTGCCAGTAGTCATCAAGGGGACCTGGTCTTT. Amino acid sequence: CASSHQGDLVF.

The chain uses TRBV13 and TRBJ2-6, with 8 bases matching TRBD2. With V trimmed by 5 bases and J by 4 bases, 4 bases remained unmatched. The CDR3 loop spans 15 amino acids. Germline CDR1 and CDR2: PRHDT and FYEKMQ (reference sequence). The CDR3 region has the DNA TGTGCCAGCAGCGATCGACTAGCGGGGGCCAACGTCCTGACTTTC. Its translation: CASSDRLAGANVLTF.

This clonotype has ten or more counts. The gene calls are TRBV7-8 and TRBJ1-1, with TRBD1 identical over 8 bases. The V gene's germline CDR1 is SGHVS and CDR2 FQNEAQ. The CDR3 sequence is 15 residues long. The trim removed 3 bases at V and 1 base at J, leaving 4 bases unmatched. CDR3 in amino acids: CASSFSGTGNTEAFF. CDR3 bases: TGTGCCAGCAGCTTTTCGGGGACAGGGAACACTGAAGCTTTCTTT.

As concerns this clonotype: A much larger clone is a single base away; this may be a read error. This CDR3 is CASSLGATTPTDTQYF. The CDR3 DNA reads as TGTGCCAGCAGCTTGGGAGCGACTACGCCCACAGATACGCAGTATTTT. The rearrangement uses TRBV5-8 and TRBJ2-3; D is perhaps TRBD2 (5 bases). The ends were cut back, 0 bases at V and 2 bases at J, with 13 bases in the middle. CDR1 is SGHTS and CDR2 is YDEGEE in the germline V gene. This CDR3 spans 16 amino acids.

A few counts support this clonotype. The chain has TRBV5-5 and TRBJ1-2, with TRBD1 matching 10 bases. The trim removed 4 bases at V and 2 bases at J, leaving 11 bases unmatched. Per the germline V gene, CDR1 is SGHKS and CDR2 is YYEKEE (reference sequence). The CDR3 is 17 residues long. The CDR3 spells CASSPMGPGQGNYGYTF. CDR3 nucleotides: TGTGCCAGCAGCCCCATGGGACCGGGACAGGGGAACTATGGCTACACCTTC.